Included here is one T cell receptor beta chain sequence, with context. Its antigen is currently unknown. The study ran its PCR with 60 Vbeta and 13 Jbeta primers. Profiling relied on immunoSEQ multiplex PCR, and the TCRdb table lists in-frame clones only, not all of them. The sample consists of a few hundred thousand clones, more than 80% of them appearing once. This sample is drawn from a study of cytomegalovirus exposure and HLA in healthy donors. The CDR3 is made up of 14 amino acids. J gave up 2 bases and V 4 bases, and 0 bases lay outside the gene matches. Germline V CDR1 and CDR2: SGHAT, FQNNGV. General study findings and limits: The authors judged a highly shared variant cluster likely a sequencing artifact. What TCR beta sequences reportedly achieved was accurate prediction of HLA-A and HLA-B alleles in most subjects. Sequencing depth roughly uniform across donors was assumed in presence/absence analyses.

The V call is TRBV11-2, the J call TRBJ1-5; 9 bases map to TRBD1. The sequencing input was PBMCs. The receptor was isolated from a man between 25 and 39 years old in good health and CMV-seronegative. The CDR3 is CASSWDRGNQPQHF. CDR3 in DNA: TGTGCCAGCAGCTGGGACAGGGGCAATCAGCCCCAGCATTTT.